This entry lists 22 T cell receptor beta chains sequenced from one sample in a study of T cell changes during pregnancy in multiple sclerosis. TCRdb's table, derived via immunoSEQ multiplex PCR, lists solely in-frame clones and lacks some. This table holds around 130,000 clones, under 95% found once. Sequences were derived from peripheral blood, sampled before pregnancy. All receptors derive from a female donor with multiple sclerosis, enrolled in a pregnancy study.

The CDR3 sequence is CASSLGAGAGNTGELFF. CDR3 DNA: TGTGCCAGCAGCTTAGGGGCGGGGGCTGGGAACACCGGGGAGCTGTTTTTT. J is TRBJ2-2 and V is TRBV7-3, with D perhaps matching TRBD2 (7 bases). The CDR3 sequence is 17 residues long. Trimming took off 2 bases at V and 1 base at J, with 14 bases between the two ends. Germline CDR1 and CDR2: SGHTA and FQGTGA. Full variable domain (outside the CDR3, taken from reference TRBV7-3 and TRBJ2-2): GAGVSQTPSNKVTEKGKYVELRCDPISGHTALYWYRQSLGQGPEFLIYFQGTGAADDSGLPNDRFFAVRPEGSVSTLKIQRTERGDSAVYLCASSLGAGAGNTGELFFGEGSRLTVL.

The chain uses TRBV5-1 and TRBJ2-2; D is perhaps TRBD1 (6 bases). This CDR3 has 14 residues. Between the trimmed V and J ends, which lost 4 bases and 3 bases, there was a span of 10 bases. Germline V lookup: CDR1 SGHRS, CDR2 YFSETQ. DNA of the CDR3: TGCGCCAGCAGCCCGGACAGTGACACCGGGGAGCTGTTTTTT. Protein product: CASSPDSDTGELFF.

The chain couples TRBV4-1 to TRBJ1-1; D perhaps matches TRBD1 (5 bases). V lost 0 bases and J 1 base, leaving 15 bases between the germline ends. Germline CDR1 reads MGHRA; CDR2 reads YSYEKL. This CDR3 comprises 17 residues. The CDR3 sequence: CASSQDGAQGRNTEAFF. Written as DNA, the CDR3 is TGCGCCAGCAGCCAAGATGGGGCCCAGGGTCGGAACACTGAAGCTTTCTTT.

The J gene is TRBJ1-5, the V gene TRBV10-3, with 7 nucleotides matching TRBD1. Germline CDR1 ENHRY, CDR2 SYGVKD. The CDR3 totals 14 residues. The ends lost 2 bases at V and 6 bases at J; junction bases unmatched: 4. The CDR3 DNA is TGTGCCATCAGTGAGGACAGGGAAGTTCAGCCCCAGCATTTT. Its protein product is CAISEDREVQPQHF.

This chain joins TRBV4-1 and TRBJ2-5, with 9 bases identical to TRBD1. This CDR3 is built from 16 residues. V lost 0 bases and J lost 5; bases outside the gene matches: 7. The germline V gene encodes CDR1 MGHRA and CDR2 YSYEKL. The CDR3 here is CASSQDPGQGIETQYF. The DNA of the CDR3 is TGCGCCAGCAGCCAAGATCCGGGACAGGGTATCGAGACCCAGTACTTC.

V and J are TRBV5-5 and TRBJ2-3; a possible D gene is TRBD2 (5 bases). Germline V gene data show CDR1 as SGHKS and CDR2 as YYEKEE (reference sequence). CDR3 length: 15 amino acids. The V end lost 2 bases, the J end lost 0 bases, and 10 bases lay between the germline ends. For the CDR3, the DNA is TGTGCCAGCAGCTTTGAGCGGACTAGCACAGATACGCAGTATTTT. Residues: CASSFERTSTDTQYF.

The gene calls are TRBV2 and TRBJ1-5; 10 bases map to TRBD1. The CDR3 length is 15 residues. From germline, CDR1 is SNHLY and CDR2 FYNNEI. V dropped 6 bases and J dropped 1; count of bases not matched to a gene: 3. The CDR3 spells CASRRTGGSNQPQHF. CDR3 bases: TGTGCCAGCAGGCGGACAGGGGGAAGCAATCAGCCCCAGCATTTT. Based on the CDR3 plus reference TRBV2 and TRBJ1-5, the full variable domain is EPEVTQTPSHQVTQMGQEVILRCVPISNHLYFYWYRQILGQKVEFLVSFYNNEISEKSEIFDDQFSVERPDGSNFTLKIRSTKLEDSAMYFCASRRTGGSNQPQHFGDGTRLSIL.

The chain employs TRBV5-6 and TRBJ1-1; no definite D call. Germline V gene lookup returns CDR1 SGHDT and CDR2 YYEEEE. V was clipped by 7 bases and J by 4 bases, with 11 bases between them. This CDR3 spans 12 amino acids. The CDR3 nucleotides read TGTGCCAGCTCTCGGGAGGGCACTGAAGCTTTCTTT. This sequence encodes CASSREGTEAFF.

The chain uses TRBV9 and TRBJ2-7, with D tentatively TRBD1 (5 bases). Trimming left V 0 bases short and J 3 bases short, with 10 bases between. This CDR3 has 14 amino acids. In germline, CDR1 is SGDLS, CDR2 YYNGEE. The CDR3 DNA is TGTGCCAGCAGCGTAGGCAGGGATATCTACGAGCAGTACTTC. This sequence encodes CASSVGRDIYEQYF.

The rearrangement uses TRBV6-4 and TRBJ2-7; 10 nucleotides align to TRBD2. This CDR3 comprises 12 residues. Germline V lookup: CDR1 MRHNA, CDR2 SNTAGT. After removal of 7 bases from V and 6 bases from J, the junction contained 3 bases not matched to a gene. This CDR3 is CASNRLAGEQYF. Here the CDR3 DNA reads TGTGCCAGCAACAGACTAGCGGGCGAGCAGTACTTC.

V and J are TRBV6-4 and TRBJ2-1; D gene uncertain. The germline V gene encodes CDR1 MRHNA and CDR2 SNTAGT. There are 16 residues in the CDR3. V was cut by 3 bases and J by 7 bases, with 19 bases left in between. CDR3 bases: TGTGCCAGCAGTGAATATTCCCGAGTCAGGCCTAATGAGCAGTTCTTC. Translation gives CASSEYSRVRPNEQFF.

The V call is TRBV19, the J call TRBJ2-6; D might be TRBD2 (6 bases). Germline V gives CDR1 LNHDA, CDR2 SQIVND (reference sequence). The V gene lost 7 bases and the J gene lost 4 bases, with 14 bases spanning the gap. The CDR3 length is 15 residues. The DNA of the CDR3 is TGTGCCAGTAAGGAGGGAACGGGGGGGGCCAACGTCCTGACTTTC. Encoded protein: CASKEGTGGANVLTF.

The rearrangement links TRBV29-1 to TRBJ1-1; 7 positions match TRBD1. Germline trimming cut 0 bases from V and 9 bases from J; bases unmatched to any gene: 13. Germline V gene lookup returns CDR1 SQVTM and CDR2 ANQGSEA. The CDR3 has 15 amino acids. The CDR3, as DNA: TGCAGCGTTGAAGATAGGTCTAGGGGGCGTAGCCAAGCTTTCTTT. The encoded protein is CSVEDRSRGRSQAFF. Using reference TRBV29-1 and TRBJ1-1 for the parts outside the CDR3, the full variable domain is SAVISQKPSRDICQRGTSLTIQCQVDSQVTMMFWYRQQPGQSLTLIATANQGSEATYESGFVIDKFPISRPNLTFSTLTVSNMSPEDSSIYLCSVEDRSRGRSQAFFGQGTRLTVV.

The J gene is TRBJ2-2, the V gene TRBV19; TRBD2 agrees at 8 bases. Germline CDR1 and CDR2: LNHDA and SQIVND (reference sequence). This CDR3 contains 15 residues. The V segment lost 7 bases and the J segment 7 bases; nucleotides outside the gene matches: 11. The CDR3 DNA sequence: TGTGCCAGTACTGCCGTAGCGGGATTCGGCGGGGAGCTGTTTTTT. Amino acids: CASTAVAGFGGELFF.

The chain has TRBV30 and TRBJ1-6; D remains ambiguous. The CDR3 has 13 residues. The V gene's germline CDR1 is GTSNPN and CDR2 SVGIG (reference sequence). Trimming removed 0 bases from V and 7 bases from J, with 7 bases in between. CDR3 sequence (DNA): TGTGCCTGGAGTGTTGACACCAATTCACCCCTCCACTTT. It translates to CAWSVDTNSPLHF.

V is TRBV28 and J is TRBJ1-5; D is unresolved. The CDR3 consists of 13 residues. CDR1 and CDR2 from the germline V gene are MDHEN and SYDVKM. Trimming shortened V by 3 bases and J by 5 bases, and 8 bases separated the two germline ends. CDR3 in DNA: TGTGCCAGCAGTTTTGACATACATCAGCCCCAGCATTTT. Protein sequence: CASSFDIHQPQHF.

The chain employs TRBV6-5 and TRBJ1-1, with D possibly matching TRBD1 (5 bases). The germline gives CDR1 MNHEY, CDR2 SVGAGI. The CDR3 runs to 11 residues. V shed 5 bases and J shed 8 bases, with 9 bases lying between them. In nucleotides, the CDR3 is TGTGCCAGCAGTCGACAGAACGAAGCTTTCTTT. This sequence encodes CASSRQNEAFF.

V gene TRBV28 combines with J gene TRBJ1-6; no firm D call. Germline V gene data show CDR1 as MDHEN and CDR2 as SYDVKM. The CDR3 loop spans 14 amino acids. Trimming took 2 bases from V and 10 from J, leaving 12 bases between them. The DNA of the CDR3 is TGTGCCAGCAGTTTAGGGCAGGAGGTCTCACCCCTCCACTTT. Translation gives CASSLGQEVSPLHF.

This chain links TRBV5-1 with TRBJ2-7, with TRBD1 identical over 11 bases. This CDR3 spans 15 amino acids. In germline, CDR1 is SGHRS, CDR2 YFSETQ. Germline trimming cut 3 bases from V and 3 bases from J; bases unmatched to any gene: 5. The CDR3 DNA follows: TGCGCCAGCAGCTCACCCGGGACAGGGGGCTACGAGCAGTACTTC. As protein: CASSSPGTGGYEQYF.

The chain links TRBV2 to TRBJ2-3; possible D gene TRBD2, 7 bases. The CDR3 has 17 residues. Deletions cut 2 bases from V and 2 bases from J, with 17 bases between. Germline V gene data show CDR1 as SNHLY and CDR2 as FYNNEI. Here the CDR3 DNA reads TGTGCCAGCAGTGAATTGGCGGGGGCCTTTTCCACAGATACGCAGTATTTT. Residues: CASSELAGAFSTDTQYF.

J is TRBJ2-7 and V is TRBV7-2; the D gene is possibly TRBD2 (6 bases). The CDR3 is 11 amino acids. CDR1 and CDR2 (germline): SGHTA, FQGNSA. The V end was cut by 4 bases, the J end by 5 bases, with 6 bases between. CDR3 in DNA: TGTGCCAGCAGCTGGACTAACGAGCAGTACTTC. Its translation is CASSWTNEQYF.

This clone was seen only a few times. In nucleotides, the CDR3 is TGTGCCAGCAGCGTAAGGGGTCGAGCGGGGGGACCCATTAGCACAGATACGCAGTATTTT. The encoded protein is CASSVRGRAGGPISTDTQYF. J is TRBJ2-3 and V is TRBV9, with 9 nucleotides matching TRBD2. Germline lookup yields CDR1 SGDLS and CDR2 YYNGEE. The CDR3 contains 20 residues. With V trimmed by 1 base and J by 0 bases, 15 bases remained unmatched.